This TCR beta chain originates from a study of CD8 T cells in Susac syndrome. This CDR3 contains 11 residues. Deletions cut 9 bases from V and 8 bases from J, with 13 bases between. Per the germline V gene, CDR1 is MNHNS and CDR2 is SASEGT. Reverse transcription of roughly 0.45 to 1 ug RNA was carried out with random hexamers. From the immunoSEQ multiplex PCR reads, TCRdb called clonotypes with MiXCR, one entry per CDR3 protein. This sample has about 130,000 distinct CDR3 sequences, with approximately 95% found just once. This clonotype was seen a few times. The J gene is TRBJ1-2, the V gene TRBV6-1; perhaps TRBD1 as D (5 bases). The TCR was taken from a human donor with Susac syndrome. Sequenced: CD8+ T cells from PBMCs. The CDR3 region is CASGAGLGYTF. CDR3 bases: TGTGCCAGTGGAGCAGGGCTCGGCTACACCTTC.